A selection of T cell receptor beta chains follows, all from one sample in a study of blood T cell repertoires in COVID-19. Only in-frame clones appear in the TCRdb table, and some are missing; sequencing was by immunoSEQ multiplex PCR. The table has 70,000 to 95,000 clones, almost 90% seen once; the top ten hold roughly 8.1%. Sequenced material: peripheral blood. These receptors all stem from a woman in her seventies with acute or convalescent COVID-19. Both conserved end residues are part of each CDR3. D genes are given only for firm matches. Some rows have no size entry. The others give once, few or many, or a class for an expanded clone.

d_call,j_call,v_call,clone_size,cdr3_aa,cdr3_nt
.,TRBJ2-1,TRBV27,.,CASSLPGFYNEQFF,TGTGCCAGCAGTTTGCCGGGATTCTACAATGAGCAGTTCTTC
TRBD1,TRBJ1-1,TRBV4-2,.,CASSQPRQGLEAFF,TGTGCCAGCAGCCAGCCTAGACAGGGACTTGAAGCTTTCTTT
TRBD2,TRBJ2-3,TRBV27,.,CASSVGLAGPDTQYF,TGTGCCAGCAGTGTGGGACTAGCGGGGCCAGATACGCAGTATTTT
TRBD2,TRBJ2-1,TRBV2,.,CASSRLAGEQFF,TGTGCCAGCAGCCGATTAGCGGGTGAGCAGTTCTTC
.,TRBJ2-7,TRBV28,.,CASSFYQGGWEQYF,TGTGCCAGCAGTTTCTACCAGGGGGGATGGGAGCAGTACTTC
TRBD1,TRBJ2-1,TRBV6-2/TRBV6-3,.,CASSKPTGGISNEQFF,TGTGCCAGCAGTAAACCGACAGGGGGAATTTCTAATGAGCAGTTCTTC
TRBD1,TRBJ1-5,TRBV5-1,.,CASSQGQGDQPQHF,TGCGCCAGCAGCCAGGGACAGGGGGATCAGCCCCAGCATTTT
TRBD2,TRBJ2-3,TRBV5-1,.,CASSLNQAGSTDTQYF,TGCGCCAGCAGCTTGAATCAAGCGGGGAGCACAGATACGCAGTATTTT
TRBD1,TRBJ1-4,TRBV15,.,CATSRGPGTAATNEKLFF,TGTGCCACCAGCAGAGGGCCCGGGACAGCTGCAACTAATGAAAAACTGTTTTTT
TRBD2,TRBJ2-2,TRBV18,.,CASSPGLAGVYTGELFF,TGTGCCAGCTCACCGGGACTAGCGGGAGTATATACCGGGGAGCTGTTTTTT
TRBD2,TRBJ2-3,TRBV9,once,CASSVGLAGPTDTQYF,TGTGCCAGCAGCGTAGGACTAGCGGGACCCACAGATACGCAGTATTTT
.,TRBJ2-6,TRBV5-1,.,CASSGTNSGANVLTF,TGCGCCAGCAGCGGCACCAACTCTGGGGCCAACGTCCTGACTTTC
.,TRBJ2-5,TRBV6-2/TRBV6-3,.,CASSYGGGRSSGETQYF,TGTGCCAGCAGTTACGGCGGAGGGCGTTCTTCGGGAGAGACCCAGTACTTC
.,TRBJ2-1,TRBV3-1/TRBV3-2,.,CASSQDRYNEQFF,TGTGCCAGCAGCCAAGACCGTTACAATGAGCAGTTCTTC
TRBD2,TRBJ2-2,TRBV4-1,.,CASSSPSGRAGELFF,TGCGCCAGCAGCTCCCCTAGCGGGAGGGCCGGGGAGCTGTTTTTT
TRBD2,TRBJ2-2,TRBV5-4,.,CASSPREGLIGELFF,TGTGCCAGCAGCCCGCGGGAGGGCCTCATCGGGGAGCTGTTTTTT
.,TRBJ2-1,TRBV11-3,once,CASSLEGGPYNEQFF,TGTGCCAGCAGCTTAGAAGGTGGGCCCTACAATGAGCAGTTCTTC
.,TRBJ1-1,TRBV2,.,CASSIPMNTEAFF,TGTGCCAGCAGCATTCCCATGAACACTGAAGCTTTCTTT
.,TRBJ1-4,TRBV5-1,.,CASSTGSPSNEKLFF,TGCGCCAGCAGTACGGGGAGCCCGTCTAATGAAAAACTGTTTTTT
TRBD1,TRBJ1-3,TRBV4-1,.,CASSQTGAPGNTIYF,TGCGCCAGCAGCCAAACAGGGGCACCTGGAAACACCATATATTTT
.,TRBJ2-7,TRBV19,.,CASSQTSRGRYEQYF,TGTGCCAGTAGTCAAACTAGCAGAGGACGGTACGAGCAGTACTTC
TRBD1,TRBJ1-2,TRBV2,.,CASRAGGAFDYGYTF,TGTGCCAGCAGGGCAGGGGGCGCTTTTGACTATGGCTACACCTTC
TRBD1,TRBJ1-1,TRBV6-5,.,CASSRQGNTEAFF,TGTGCCAGCAGTCGACAGGGGAACACTGAAGCTTTCTTT
.,TRBJ2-2,TRBV10-2,.,CATQGLANTGELFF,TGCGCCACTCAGGGCCTTGCGAACACCGGGGAGCTGTTTTTT
TRBD1,TRBJ2-7,TRBV5-1,.,CASSLSGTGSYEQYF,TGCGCCAGCAGCTTGTCCGGGACAGGCTCCTACGAGCAGTACTTC
.,TRBJ2-3,TRBV7-8,.,CASSLSPPLTIYTDTQYF,TGTGCCAGCAGCTTGAGTCCCCCCCTCACCATCTACACAGATACGCAGTATTTT
.,TRBJ2-7,TRBV5-8,.,CASSPGDGLTYEQYF,TGTGCCAGCAGCCCGGGGGACGGCTTGACCTACGAGCAGTACTTC
TRBD1,TRBJ1-6,TRBV2,.,CASSGGRGNSPLHF,TGTGCCAGCAGTGGGGGCAGGGGGAATTCACCCCTCCACTTT
TRBD2,TRBJ2-3,TRBV5-1,few,CASSSGLAPDTQYF,TGCGCCAGCAGCTCCGGACTAGCCCCAGATACGCAGTATTTT
.,TRBJ1-2,TRBV7-8,.,CASSSQEGVSGYTF,TGTGCCAGCAGCTCCCAAGAGGGGGTGAGCGGCTACACCTTC
.,TRBJ2-7,TRBV9,.,CASSVGGEYYEQYF,TGTGCCAGCAGCGTAGGAGGCGAGTACTACGAGCAGTACTTC
.,TRBJ1-6,TRBV2,few,CASSAISSGQGSPLHF,TGTGCCAGCAGTGCGATTTCCAGCGGGCAGGGATCACCCCTCCACTTT
.,TRBJ1-2,TRBV20-1,.,CSASGLSWGFYGYTF,TGCAGTGCTAGTGGTTTGTCGTGGGGCTTCTATGGCTACACCTTC
.,TRBJ2-3,TRBV18,.,CASSPVRDTQYF,TGTGCCAGCTCACCAGTTCGGGATACGCAGTATTTT
TRBD1,TRBJ2-1,TRBV28,.,CASSLSGTGQFF,TGTGCCAGCAGTTTATCCGGGACAGGTCAGTTCTTC
TRBD2,TRBJ2-3,TRBV13,.,CASSLEGGRAPDTQYF,TGTGCCAGCAGCTTAGAAGGCGGGAGGGCCCCAGATACGCAGTATTTT
.,TRBJ2-1,TRBV18,.,CASSRGTWDRQFF,TGTGCCAGCTCACGAGGGACTTGGGATCGGCAGTTCTTC
.,TRBJ1-6,TRBV27,.,CASSSGNSPLHF,TGTGCCAGCAGTTCAGGGAATTCACCCCTCCACTTT
TRBD1,TRBJ1-5,TRBV6-5,.,CASNGQANQPQHF,TGTGCCAGCAACGGACAGGCAAATCAGCCCCAGCATTTT
TRBD1,TRBJ1-2,TRBV5-4,.,CASSKPGQGGLFNYGYTF,TGTGCCAGCAGCAAGCCGGGACAGGGGGGACTTTTTAACTATGGCTACACCTTC
.,TRBJ2-7,TRBV3-1/TRBV3-2,.,CASSRGYEQYF,TGTGCCAGCAGCCGAGGCTACGAGCAGTACTTC
TRBD1,TRBJ1-6,TRBV3-1/TRBV3-2,.,CASSQKAGGTSSYNSPLHF,TGTGCCAGCAGCCAGAAGGCAGGGGGCACGAGCTCCTATAATTCACCCCTCCACTTT
TRBD1,TRBJ2-7,TRBV29-1,.,CSVVGGQGKTYEQYF,TGCAGCGTTGTTGGGGGACAGGGAAAAACCTACGAGCAGTACTTC
.,TRBJ1-2,TRBV5-6,.,CASSSGILWGYTF,TGTGCCAGCAGCTCCGGGATACTATGGGGCTACACCTTC
.,TRBJ2-1,TRBV30,.,CAWIVGAGPFYNEQFF,TGTGCCTGGATAGTCGGCGCGGGGCCTTTCTACAATGAGCAGTTCTTC
TRBD1,TRBJ2-1,TRBV15,.,CATSRGQGYNEQFF,TGTGCCACCAGCAGGGGACAGGGCTACAATGAGCAGTTCTTC